Given below is one T cell receptor (beta chain) in context. Its antigen remains unidentified. The assay was immunoSEQ multiplex PCR, and TCRdb's table has in-frame clones only and misses some. The data hold about 62,000 clones, with 85% to 95% observed a single time. The data are from a study of OX40 agonist ivuxolimab in advanced cancers. Study-wide context: Patients were treated with ivuxolimab, an agonistic anti-OX40 (CD134) antibody. At doses from 0.01 to 10 mg/kg, patients were given intravenous ivuxolimab every 2 weeks. The study, taken as a whole, reports: CD8+ T cells showed, on average, more clonal expansion than CD4+ cells.

Deletions cut 2 bases from V and 5 bases from J, with 12 bases between. The CDR3 covers 15 residues. Germline CDR1 and CDR2: MGHRA and YSYEKL. Blood sampling took place at baseline, cycle 4 day 1, and cycle 7 day 1. The source is an adult with an advanced solid tumor such as melanoma, head and neck, liver or kidney cancer. V and J are TRBV4-1 and TRBJ2-2; D might be TRBD2 (5 bases). Source: CD4+ or CD8+ T cells sorted from blood, taken in a trial of the OX40 agonist ivuxolimab. The CDR3 reads CASSQLTGSTGELFF. The CDR3 nucleotides are TGCGCCAGCAGCCAACTTACGGGGTCTACCGGGGAGCTGTTTTTT.